Included here is one T cell receptor (beta chain) sequence, with context. V was trimmed by 10 bases and J by 3 bases, leaving 13 bases between them. The CDR3 spans 14 residues. For the library, individual cDNA molecules each received unique molecular identifiers. From the RACE reads, TCRdb called clonotypes with MiXCR, one entry per CDR3 protein. The repertoire holds 150,000 to 200,000 distinct CDR3 sequences, with roughly 15% as singletons. The data stem from a study of human T cells and chemical hapten exposure. Study as a whole: Sensitization was performed using 2% DPC on a 2 cm by 2 cm upper inner arm skin site.

Time point reported: patch test 1, 2 weeks after DPC sensitization. The treatment: therapeutic diphenylcyclopropenone sensitization with weekly scalp DPC. Sequencing started from total RNA isolated from unfractionated whole blood. This material consisted of whole blood, taken in connection with sensitization to the hapten diphenylcyclopropenone (DPC). The V and J genes are TRBV12-3 or TRBV12-4 and TRBJ1-6, with unresolved D. The source of this sequence is a woman aged 25 to 39 with alopecia areata. Some clones in this sample may be carry-over from other donors' samples. This CDR3 reads CAITRASYNSPLHF. As DNA, the CDR3 is TGTGCCATCACAAGGGCTAGCTATAATTCACCCCTCCACTTT.